Listed below are T cell receptor beta chains from one sample, sequenced in a study of cytomegalovirus exposure and HLA in healthy donors. Only in-frame clones appear in the TCRdb table, and some are missing; sequencing was by immunoSEQ multiplex PCR. This sample has some 250,000 clones, with about 92% found just once. What was sequenced was PBMCs. Every receptor here comes from a woman in her thirties in good health and CMV-seronegative. Both conserved end residues are part of each CDR3. A D gene is named only where the DNA matches it firmly. The size entry is marked missing in some rows and otherwise reads once, few, many or a size class.

TGTGCCAGCAGCGCCGGGCCGGGGGGTGAGACCCAGTACTTC,CASSAGPGGETQYF,TRBV9,TRBD2,.,TRBJ2-5
TGTGCCAGCAGCTTAGGCGGGTCGGACAATGAGCAGTTCTTC,CASSLGGSDNEQFF,TRBV7-9,.,few,TRBJ2-1
TGTGCCAGCAGCCAGCAGGACAGGGCCAATCAGCCCCAGCATTTT,CASSQQDRANQPQHF,TRBV7-2,TRBD1,.,TRBJ1-5
TGTGCCTGGAGATACAGGGGGCGCGTTGAAAAACTGTTTTTT,CAWRYRGRVEKLFF,TRBV30,TRBD1,.,TRBJ1-4
TGCGCCAGCAGCCAAGCTCCCGGCCAGATCTCCTACGAGCAGTACTTC,CASSQAPGQISYEQYF,TRBV4-1,.,.,TRBJ2-7
TGTGCCAGCACCACCCCCGGGACCCGCAAATATGGCTACACCTTC,CASTTPGTRKYGYTF,TRBV28,.,.,TRBJ1-2
TGTGCCAGCAGCCGTTACGGGACAGAATCTTACGAGCAGTACTTC,CASSRYGTESYEQYF,TRBV7-6,TRBD1,.,TRBJ2-7
TGTGCCAGCAGTGGGACCCGGGAGGGTGAGCAGTTCTTC,CASSGTREGEQFF,TRBV2,TRBD2,.,TRBJ2-1
TGTGCCAGCAGCCCCGGACAGGGGAATGAAAAACTGTTTTTT,CASSPGQGNEKLFF,TRBV7-9,TRBD1,few,TRBJ1-4
TGTGCCAGCAGGACGGTGACCCAAGAGACCCAGTACTTC,CASRTVTQETQYF,TRBV27,.,.,TRBJ2-5
TGTGCCACCGGACAGGGCCACTCTGGAAACACCATATATTTT,CATGQGHSGNTIYF,TRBV28,TRBD1,.,TRBJ1-3
TGCAGTGCTGGGTCAGGGTATTTT,CSAGSGYF,TRBV20-1,.,.,TRBJ2-3
TGTGCCAGCAGCACCGGACCCACCTACGAGCAGTACTTC,CASSTGPTYEQYF,TRBV7-6,.,.,TRBJ2-7
TGTGCCAGCAGCTTGTCAGCCGGGCCAGCTTATGGCTACACCTTC,CASSLSAGPAYGYTF,TRBV5-4,.,.,TRBJ1-2
TGTGCCAGCAGCTTCTCAGGGACGGAGCAGTTCTTC,CASSFSGTEQFF,TRBV5-6,.,.,TRBJ2-1
TGTGCCAGCAGTACACGGGACAGATCGCCCGGGGAGCTGTTTTTT,CASSTRDRSPGELFF,TRBV6-6,TRBD1,.,TRBJ2-2
TGTGCCAGCAGTTACTCCCCCGCGGGGGACGACGAGCAGTACTTC,CASSYSPAGDDEQYF,TRBV6-5,TRBD2,.,TRBJ2-7
TGTGCCAGCAGCTTAGACGGGAAGGAGACCCAGTACTTC,CASSLDGKETQYF,TRBV7-8,.,.,TRBJ2-5
TGTGCCAGCAGCGCCATAGACAGGGGTAACCACGAGCAGTACTTC,CASSAIDRGNHEQYF,TRBV21-1,.,.,TRBJ2-7
TGTGCCAGCAGCGTCCTAGCGGGAGGACCTGGGGCCAACGTCCTGACTTTC,CASSVLAGGPGANVLTF,TRBV7-6,TRBD2,once,TRBJ2-6
TGTGCCAGCAGCTTGGGCTCCGGGGAGCTGTTTTTT,CASSLGSGELFF,TRBV5-6,.,.,TRBJ2-2
TGTGCCAGCAGCTCGACTAGCGGGAAGGATGAGCAGTTCTTC,CASSSTSGKDEQFF,TRBV7-6,TRBD2,.,TRBJ2-1
TGCGCCAGCAGCTTGGAAGTCAGGGGGTACGAGCAGTACTTC,CASSLEVRGYEQYF,TRBV5-1,TRBD1,once,TRBJ2-7
TGCGCCAGCAGCTTGCCTGCGCCAGGGAACTATGGCTACACCTTC,CASSLPAPGNYGYTF,TRBV5-1,.,.,TRBJ1-2
TGTGCCAGCAGTCAGGACATCACGGTGCAGTACTTC,CASSQDITVQYF,TRBV28,.,.,TRBJ2-7
TGTGCCAGCAGCACACCCCGGGGGTGGAGTGAGCAGTTCTTC,CASSTPRGWSEQFF,TRBV9,.,.,TRBJ2-1
TGTGCCAGTAGTCCAACTAGCGGGAGACCCGAGCAGTACTTC,CASSPTSGRPEQYF,TRBV19,TRBD2,few,TRBJ2-7
TGTGCCAGCAGCGTAATATCGGGAGGGTTCTACAATGAGCAGTTCTTC,CASSVISGGFYNEQFF,TRBV9,TRBD2,.,TRBJ2-1
TGTGCCTGCAAAAAGGACGGAAGATACGAGCAGTACTTC,CACKKDGRYEQYF,TRBV30,.,.,TRBJ2-7
TGTGCCAGCAGTTTCACACAGGGGGCTCTTAGTGAAAAACTGTTTTTT,CASSFTQGALSEKLFF,TRBV28,TRBD1,.,TRBJ1-4
TGTGCCAGCAGCGCCCGCAGGACAGGGGTCTCCTACGAGCAGTACTTC,CASSARRTGVSYEQYF,TRBV7-9,TRBD1,.,TRBJ2-7
TGCAGCGTTGAAGATCCGGGACGTCCGGTCTTC,CSVEDPGRPVF,TRBV29-1,.,once,TRBJ2-1
TGTGCCAGCAGCTTAGCGACCTCTAGCGGGAGCTCCTACAATGAGCAGTTCTTC,CASSLATSSGSSYNEQFF,TRBV7-6,TRBD2,.,TRBJ2-1
TGTGCCTGGAGTCCCAACAGGAACACTGAAGCTTTCTTT,CAWSPNRNTEAFF,TRBV30,.,.,TRBJ1-1
TGTGCCAGCAGCCTACAGTCAGGGGCGGGTACTGAAGCTTTCTTT,CASSLQSGAGTEAFF,TRBV7-2,.,.,TRBJ1-1
TGTGCCAGCAGTGAATTTTTGGGGTCCGGGGAGCTGTTTTTT,CASSEFLGSGELFF,TRBV25-1,.,.,TRBJ2-2
TGTGCCAGCAGTGACGGCTATGAGCAGTTCTTC,CASSDGYEQFF,TRBV25-1,.,.,TRBJ2-1
TGTGCCAGTAGTCCCCGACAGGGTGGTTACGAGCAGTACTTC,CASSPRQGGYEQYF,TRBV19,TRBD1,.,TRBJ2-7
TGTGCCAGCAGTAACCTCGACAGGGACTATGGCTACACCTTC,CASSNLDRDYGYTF,TRBV6-6,TRBD1,.,TRBJ1-2
TGTGCCAGCAGATTATTTGGCTCCTACGAGCAGTACTTC,CASRLFGSYEQYF,TRBV28,.,once,TRBJ2-7
TGTGCCAGCAGCTTAGGAGGGAGCCGCTACGAGCAGTACTTC,CASSLGGSRYEQYF,TRBV11-2,.,.,TRBJ2-7
TGTGCCAGCAGTTTATACTACGGGGAGCTGTTTTTT,CASSLYYGELFF,TRBV28,.,.,TRBJ2-2
TGTGCCACCAGCAGGGGACTTTCCTACGAGCAGTACTTC,CATSRGLSYEQYF,TRBV15,.,.,TRBJ2-7